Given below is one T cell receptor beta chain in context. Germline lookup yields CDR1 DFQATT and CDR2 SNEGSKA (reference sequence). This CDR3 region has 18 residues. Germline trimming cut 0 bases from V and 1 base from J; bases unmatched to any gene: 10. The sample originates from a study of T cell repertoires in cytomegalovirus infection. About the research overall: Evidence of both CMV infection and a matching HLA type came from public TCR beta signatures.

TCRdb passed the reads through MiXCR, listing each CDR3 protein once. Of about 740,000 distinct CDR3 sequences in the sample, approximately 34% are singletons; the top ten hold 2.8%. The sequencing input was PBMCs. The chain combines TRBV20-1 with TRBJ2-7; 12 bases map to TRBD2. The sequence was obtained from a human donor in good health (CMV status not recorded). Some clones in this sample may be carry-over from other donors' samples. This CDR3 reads CSAREALAGGHGSYEQYF. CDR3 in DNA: TGCAGTGCTAGAGAGGCGCTAGCGGGGGGGCACGGGTCCTACGAGCAGTACTTC.